A single sample gave rise to the 14 T cell receptor beta chains below, sequenced in a study of shared clonotypes between healthy human individuals. Measured with immunoSEQ multiplex PCR; TCRdb has only the in-frame clones, and not every one. The sample shows about 1 million clones, more than 60% of them seen only once. The sequencing input was memory CD4+ T cells sorted from blood. The subset was: CD45RA-negative fraction. Receptors originate from a man younger than 35 in good health.

The chain is built from TRBV5-4 and TRBJ2-7; 7 nucleotides agree with TRBD2. Germline V gene lookup returns CDR1 SGHNT and CDR2 YYREEE (reference sequence). The CDR3 consists of 15 residues. The J segment lost 0 bases and the V segment lost 4 bases, leaving 7 bases of the junction unmatched. The CDR3 bases are TGTGCCAGCAGCGTAGGGACTACCATCTCCTACGAGCAGTACTTC. Its protein is CASSVGTTISYEQYF.

The V call is TRBV5-1, the J call TRBJ2-4; D gene unclear. This CDR3 has 15 residues. Looked up from germline, CDR1 is SGHRS and CDR2 is YFSETQ. V lost 0 bases and J 12 bases, leaving 19 bases between the germline ends. The CDR3 bases are TGCGCCAGCAGCTTGGCGAACCCTGAAGGTACGGGTCAGTACTTC. This encodes CASSLANPEGTGQYF. Using reference TRBV5-1 and TRBJ2-4 for the parts outside the CDR3, the full variable domain is KAGVTQTPRYLIKTRGQQVTLSCSPISGHRSVSWYQQTPGQGLQFLFEYFSETQRNKGNFPGRFSGRQFSNSRSEMNVSTLELGDSALYLCASSLANPEGTGQYFGAGTRLSVL.

The genes are TRBV6-1 and TRBJ2-5; 9 bases align to TRBD1. V lost 1 base, J lost 4 bases, and 7 bases stayed unmatched. The CDR3 has 16 amino acids. Germline CDR1 MNHNS, CDR2 SASEGT. The CDR3 nucleotides read TGTGCCAGCAGTGAAGGGGGACAGGGAGAAAGAGAGACCCAGTACTTC. Translated, it gives CASSEGGQGERETQYF.

This clone was counted a few times. A much bigger clone sits one base away, suggesting this may be a read error. Other DNA sequences in this sample translate to the same CDR3. The V and J genes are TRBV6-1 and TRBJ2-7, with no clear D. The germline V gene encodes CDR1 MNHNS and CDR2 SASEGT. The V and J ends lost 6 bases and 0 bases respectively, with 3 bases between them. The CDR3 is 11 residues long. CDR3 amino acids: CASSVSYEQYF. CDR3 bases: TGTGCCAGCAGCGTCTCCTACGAGCAGTACTTC.

This sequence joins TRBV7-9 and TRBJ2-4; 7 positions match TRBD1. Germline assignment: CDR1 SEHNR and CDR2 FQNEAQ (reference sequence). The CDR3 runs 15 residues. V lost 5 bases to trimming and J lost 5 bases; unmatched junction nucleotides: 9. The CDR3 loop is CASSRQGSSENIQYF. CDR3 coding DNA: TGTGCCAGCAGCCGACAGGGAAGTTCAGAAAACATTCAGTACTTC.

The chain couples TRBV10-1 to TRBJ2-5; TRBD2 matches at 7 bases. V gave up 2 bases and J gave up 3 bases; unmatched junction bases: 0. The CDR3 runs 13 residues. Germline CDR1 and CDR2: WNHNN and SYGVQD (reference sequence). DNA of the CDR3: TGCGCCAGCAGTGAGCGGGGGGAAGAGACCCAGTACTTC. This encodes CASSERGEETQYF.

V gene TRBV2 combines with J gene TRBJ2-3; the D is unclear. The CDR3 spans 14 residues. Between the trimmed V and J ends, which lost 4 bases and 2 bases, there was a span of 10 bases. Per the germline V gene, CDR1 is SNHLY and CDR2 is FYNNEI. For the CDR3, the DNA is TGTGCCAGCAGTGTCCGTCAGTTCACAGATACGCAGTATTTT. This gives the protein CASSVRQFTDTQYF.

CDR3 nucleotides: TGTGCCTGGTCGACAGGAAGCTACGAGCAGTACTTC. Encoded protein: CAWSTGSYEQYF. V and J are TRBV30 and TRBJ2-7, with D perhaps TRBD1 (6 bases). There are 12 residues in the CDR3. V gave up 5 bases and J gave up 3 bases, with 11 bases separating them. CDR1 and CDR2 from the germline V gene are GTSNPN and SVGIG (reference sequence). The full variable domain, completed using reference TRBV30 and TRBJ2-7, is SQTIHQWPATLVQPVGSPLSLECTVEGTSNPNLYWYRQAAGRGLQLLFYSVGIGQISSEVPQNLSASRPQDRQFILSSKKLLLSDSGFYLCAWSTGSYEQYFGPGTRLTVT.

This clone was seen a handful of times. The chain is built from TRBV6-5 and TRBJ1-1, with D hard to call. There are 14 residues in the CDR3. V lost 4 bases and J 1 base, leaving 10 bases between the germline ends. Germline-derived CDR1 and CDR2 are MNHEY and SVGAGI. CDR3 in amino acids: CASSWLGPNTEAFF. CDR3 DNA: TGTGCCAGCAGTTGGCTGGGCCCGAACACTGAAGCTTTCTTT.

Notes on this clone: A much bigger clone sits one base away, suggesting this may be a read error. The chain links TRBV6-1 to TRBJ1-5; 9 nucleotides line up with TRBD1. Germline CDR1 and CDR2: MNHNS and SASEGT. The V gene end was trimmed by 6 bases and the J gene end by 6 bases; junction bases not matched to a gene: 3. This CDR3 has 13 residues. Here the CDR3 DNA reads TGTGCCAGCAGGGAGGGACAGGGTCAGCCCCAGCATTTT. It codes for CASREGQGQPQHF.

This sequence joins TRBV5-1 and TRBJ2-6; the D is unclear. The CDR3 consists of 16 residues. Trimming shortened V by 0 bases and J by 4 bases, and 11 bases separated the two germline ends. Germline CDR1 and CDR2: SGHRS and YFSETQ. The CDR3 nucleotides are TGCGCCAGCAGCTTGGCCCAAGGGATGGGGGCCAACGTCCTGACTTTC. It translates to CASSLAQGMGANVLTF.

This clone has a handful of counts. This chain uses TRBV7-2 with TRBJ2-2, with 7 nucleotides matching TRBD1. This CDR3 is 14 amino acids long. V shed 1 base and J 6 bases; nucleotides not matched to a gene: 2. Germline CDR1 and CDR2: SGHTA and FQGNSA. CDR3 coding DNA: TGTGCCAGCAGCTTAGGACAGGGCGCCGGGGAGCTGTTTTTT. Translating it yields CASSLGQGAGELFF.

In its sample, this clone was seen once. The chain carries TRBV7-8 and TRBJ1-4, with D unresolved. This CDR3 is 15 amino acids long. The V and J ends lost 4 bases and 1 base respectively, with 10 bases between them. Germline V gene lookup returns CDR1 SGHVS and CDR2 FQNEAQ. CDR3: CASSYNGETNEKLFF. The CDR3 DNA is TGTGCCAGCAGCTACAACGGGGAAACTAATGAAAAACTGTTTTTT.

J is TRBJ2-2 and V is TRBV15; TRBD1 is a possible D gene (6 bases). Trimming cost V 0 bases and J 5 bases, with 10 bases left between them. The CDR3 has 15 residues. Germline CDR1 reads LNHNV; CDR2 reads YYDKDF (reference sequence). CDR3 nucleotides: TGTGCCACCAGCAGAGAGGGGGCCGGTACCGGGGAGCTGTTTTTT. Its translation is CATSREGAGTGELFF.